This TCR beta chain was recovered during a study of T-cell reconstitution after alpha-beta-depleted transplantation in children. This clonotype has a handful of counts. Its specificity is not known. CDR3 length: 16 residues. Trimming took off 5 bases at V and 2 bases at J, with 17 bases between the two ends. Germline CDR1 and CDR2: MNHNS and SASEGT. Unique molecular identifiers were incorporated into the prepared TCRbeta library. TCRdb ran MiXCR on the PCR reads and lists one entry per CDR3 protein. The sample includes 200,000 to 250,000 distinct CDR3 sequences, roughly 25% seen only once; the top ten take 4% to 5.5%. General study points: It was reported that alpha-beta T cells came from several hundred expanded graft clones (about two months after transplant). Surviving recipient cells, namely T cells and thymic progenitors, were the source of high day-60 TCRbeta diversity in some patients. Newly generated T cells supplied most T-cell counts and diversity one year post-transplant.

The sequence was obtained from a female patient aged 2 to 10 who had a stem cell transplant for congenital amegakaryocytic thrombocytopenia, so the T cells may come from the graft donor. This chain links TRBV6-1 with TRBJ2-3, with a possible D match to TRBD2 (6 bases). The sample consisted of PBMCs, mostly from graft donor cells, taken 360 days after TCRalphabeta/CD19-depleted stem cell transplant. The CDR3 coding sequence is TGTGCCAGCAGTCTCACCCGGGAGCGTGTCACAGATACGCAGTATTTT. Residues: CASSLTRERVTDTQYF.